The clone carrying this TCR beta chain was seen at least ten times. The target antigen is unknown. CDR1 and CDR2 (germline): SGHTA, FQGNSA. The CDR3 consists of 15 residues. The V gene lost 1 base and the J gene lost 0 bases, with 10 bases spanning the gap. At first hyperthyroidism diagnosis, before any ophthalmopathy symptoms, the blood sample was collected. Amplified TCR beta CDR3 regions came from RNA transcripts. The HTBI primer set served for first-round RT-PCR of the TCR CDR3. TCRdb re-called the multiplex PCR reads through MiXCR, storing one row per CDR3 protein. The sample lists about 580,000 distinct CDR3 sequences; over 11% were seen once. This entry belongs to a study of T cells in Graves' hyperthyroidism and ophthalmopathy. Whole-study results and caveats: Ophthalmopathy cases were set apart from stable hyperthyroidism by a 13 V-J model.

The source material was blood. The TCR was taken from a young woman with Graves' hyperthyroidism that later progressed to Graves' ophthalmopathy. V usage is TRBV7-2 and J usage is TRBJ2-7, with D possibly TRBD1 on 6 matching bases. CDR3: CASSLVQGLSYEQYF. CDR3 coding DNA: TGTGCCAGCAGCTTAGTACAGGGCCTCTCCTACGAGCAGTACTTC.